This T cell receptor beta chain appears in the sequencing data of a study of human T cells and chemical hapten exposure. Study information: In the approximately 25-week study, patients were dosed weekly with diphenylcyclopropenone on the scalp throughout. Study-wide findings and caveats: Sensitization with DPC brought no change to TCRs above 1 in 1000 in frequency.

This sample's time point: patch test 1, 2 weeks after DPC sensitization. The treatment here: therapeutic diphenylcyclopropenone sensitization with weekly scalp DPC. Phlebotomy was performed prior to application of every patch test. Per the germline V gene, CDR1 is SGHTA and CDR2 is FQGNSA. The CDR3 sequence is 13 residues long. Trimming removed 2 bases from V and 4 bases from J, with 8 bases in between. Points on this clonotype: Its antigen is still unknown.

Each CDR3 protein is one row after TCRdb ran MiXCR on the RACE reads. This sample carries around 69,000 distinct CDR3 sequences, approximately 9.8% of them seen once, and the ten largest clones take 3.3%. The receptor was derived from a woman in her 40s with alopecia areata. Some clones in this sample may be carry-over from other donors' samples. The rearrangement joins TRBV7-2 to TRBJ1-2; D is undetermined. The source material was whole blood, sampled in connection with sensitization to the hapten diphenylcyclopropenone (DPC). The DNA for the CDR3 is TGTGCCAGCAGCTTATACGGGATCTATGGCTACACCTTC. The encoded protein is CASSLYGIYGYTF.